This is a list of T cell receptor beta chains from one sample in a study of blood T cell repertoires in COVID-19. The table came from immunoSEQ multiplex PCR; TCRdb's copy has only in-frame clones and leaves some out. The data show approximately 220,000 clones, around 91% seen once. The material sequenced was PBMCs or T cells enriched from blood (not recorded which). These TCRs come from a man aged 25-45 years who had been exposed to COVID-19. CDR3s include the opening cysteine and the closing phenylalanine or tryptophan. Fields, in order: V gene, D gene, clone size, J gene, CDR3 DNA, CDR3 protein. A D gene is named only where the DNA matches it firmly. Rows may omit the clone size; those that give it use once, few, many or a size class.

v_call: TRBV12-3/TRBV12-4; d_call: -; clone_size: once; j_call: TRBJ1-5; cdr3_nt: TGTGCCAGCAGTTTCGGTCAGCCCCAGCATTTT; cdr3_aa: CASSFGQPQHF
v_call: TRBV27; d_call: -; clone_size: -; j_call: TRBJ1-3; cdr3_nt: TGTGCCAGCAGTTTAGCAGGGTCCGTTTACTCTGGAAACACCATATATTTT; cdr3_aa: CASSLAGSVYSGNTIYF
v_call: TRBV30; d_call: -; clone_size: -; j_call: TRBJ1-6; cdr3_nt: TGTGCCTGCGGGGGTACACCCCTCCACTTT; cdr3_aa: CACGGTPLHF
v_call: TRBV4-1; d_call: TRBD1; clone_size: -; j_call: TRBJ1-4; cdr3_nt: TGCGCCAGCAGCCAAGTCGGACAGGGGAATGAAAAACTGTTTTTT; cdr3_aa: CASSQVGQGNEKLFF
v_call: TRBV6-5; d_call: TRBD1; clone_size: -; j_call: TRBJ1-2; cdr3_nt: TGTGCCAGCAGGGAGATCAGGGGGAACTATGGCTACACCTTC; cdr3_aa: CASREIRGNYGYTF
v_call: TRBV4-2; d_call: TRBD1; clone_size: once; j_call: TRBJ2-3; cdr3_nt: TGTGCCAGCAGCAACCGGGACAGAAGCACAGATACGCAGTATTTT; cdr3_aa: CASSNRDRSTDTQYF
v_call: TRBV11-2; d_call: TRBD1; clone_size: -; j_call: TRBJ1-2; cdr3_nt: TGTGCCAGCAGCAGACAGGGGGTAGTCGAGGGCTACACCTTC; cdr3_aa: CASSRQGVVEGYTF
v_call: TRBV18; d_call: -; clone_size: -; j_call: TRBJ1-4; cdr3_nt: TGTGCCAGCTCACCGGGGCTTAATGAAAAACTGTTTTTT; cdr3_aa: CASSPGLNEKLFF
v_call: TRBV24-1; d_call: -; clone_size: -; j_call: TRBJ2-7; cdr3_nt: TGTGCCACCAGTGAGAACAGGGGGGGCGAGCAGTACTTC; cdr3_aa: CATSENRGGEQYF
v_call: TRBV13; d_call: -; clone_size: -; j_call: TRBJ2-2; cdr3_nt: TGTGCCAGCAGCTTAGTGGTCAGGGGCGGCACCGGGGAGCTGTTTTTT; cdr3_aa: CASSLVVRGGTGELFF
v_call: TRBV7-8; d_call: TRBD1; clone_size: -; j_call: TRBJ2-7; cdr3_nt: TGTGCCAGCAGTCTATTCGTGGGACAGGGGGCCAACGAGCAGTACTTC; cdr3_aa: CASSLFVGQGANEQYF
v_call: TRBV13; d_call: TRBD1; clone_size: -; j_call: TRBJ2-5; cdr3_nt: TGTGCCAGCAGCCCCGACCGAAGTCAGGGGACAGGGAGGGAGACCCAGTACTTC; cdr3_aa: CASSPDRSQGTGRETQYF
v_call: TRBV6-5; d_call: TRBD1; clone_size: -; j_call: TRBJ1-2; cdr3_nt: TGTGCCAGCAGTCGACAGGGTTCCCCTTCTTATGGCTACACCTTC; cdr3_aa: CASSRQGSPSYGYTF
v_call: TRBV5-1; d_call: TRBD1; clone_size: -; j_call: TRBJ2-1; cdr3_nt: TGCGCCAGCAGCCCGGGAGACAGGGGGTCTAATGAGCAGTTCTTC; cdr3_aa: CASSPGDRGSNEQFF
v_call: TRBV5-1; d_call: TRBD2; clone_size: -; j_call: TRBJ2-7; cdr3_nt: TGCGCCAGCAGCCTTATTCGCTACCGAGCGGGGGGGCAAAGCTCCTACGAGCAGTACTTC; cdr3_aa: CASSLIRYRAGGQSSYEQYF
v_call: TRBV5-5; d_call: TRBD2; clone_size: -; j_call: TRBJ2-3; cdr3_nt: TGTGCCAGCCGGACTAGCGCCCGCACAGATACGCAGTATTTT; cdr3_aa: CASRTSARTDTQYF
v_call: TRBV7-8; d_call: -; clone_size: -; j_call: TRBJ1-3; cdr3_nt: TGTGCCAGCAGCTTACAGGCGCCGGGAAACACCATATATTTT; cdr3_aa: CASSLQAPGNTIYF
v_call: TRBV19; d_call: TRBD1; clone_size: -; j_call: TRBJ1-5; cdr3_nt: TGTGCCAGTAGTGACAGGGCTGACAATCAGCCCCAGCATTTT; cdr3_aa: CASSDRADNQPQHF
v_call: TRBV5-6; d_call: TRBD1; clone_size: -; j_call: TRBJ2-3; cdr3_nt: TGTGCCAGCAGCTCGGGGACAGGGCCGACAGATACGCAGTATTTT; cdr3_aa: CASSSGTGPTDTQYF
v_call: TRBV10-3; d_call: -; clone_size: -; j_call: TRBJ1-5; cdr3_nt: TGTGCCATCAGTACGACAGTTAGCAATCAGCCCCAGCATTTT; cdr3_aa: CAISTTVSNQPQHF
v_call: TRBV4-1; d_call: -; clone_size: -; j_call: TRBJ1-2; cdr3_nt: TGCGCCAGCAGCCATCCAAGAGCGGGCTACACCTTC; cdr3_aa: CASSHPRAGYTF
v_call: TRBV27; d_call: TRBD1; clone_size: -; j_call: TRBJ2-1; cdr3_nt: TGTGCCAGCAGTCTACGGACAGGGACGCATGAGCAGTTCTTC; cdr3_aa: CASSLRTGTHEQFF
v_call: TRBV5-4; d_call: TRBD1; clone_size: -; j_call: TRBJ1-1; cdr3_nt: TGTGCCAGCAGCTTGGACGGATTACAGGGGGGGACTGAAGCTTTCTTT; cdr3_aa: CASSLDGLQGGTEAFF
v_call: TRBV10-3; d_call: -; clone_size: once; j_call: TRBJ2-3; cdr3_nt: TGTGCCGGGGCAGCTAGCACAGATACGCAGTATTTT; cdr3_aa: CAGAASTDTQYF
v_call: TRBV9; d_call: -; clone_size: -; j_call: TRBJ1-3; cdr3_nt: TGTGCCAGCAGCAAATACAGGGACTCTGGAAACACCATATATTTT; cdr3_aa: CASSKYRDSGNTIYF
v_call: TRBV9; d_call: TRBD1; clone_size: -; j_call: TRBJ1-2; cdr3_nt: TGTGCCAGCAGCGGGGGGACAGGCCTATATGGCTACACCTTC; cdr3_aa: CASSGGTGLYGYTF
v_call: TRBV11-2; d_call: -; clone_size: -; j_call: TRBJ1-6; cdr3_nt: TGTGCCAGCAGCCGCATACAGGGCGTGAATTCACCCCTCCACTTT; cdr3_aa: CASSRIQGVNSPLHF
v_call: TRBV6-5; d_call: -; clone_size: -; j_call: TRBJ1-2; cdr3_nt: TGTGCCAGCACTCAGGGGATGTCTGGCTACACCTTC; cdr3_aa: CASTQGMSGYTF
v_call: TRBV4-3; d_call: -; clone_size: -; j_call: TRBJ1-1; cdr3_nt: TGCGCCAGCAGCCAAGATGTGGGCAACACTGAAGCTTTCTTT; cdr3_aa: CASSQDVGNTEAFF
v_call: TRBV27; d_call: -; clone_size: -; j_call: TRBJ1-4; cdr3_nt: TGTGCCAGCAGTACGACGTGGGACCCTTGGAGGGCTAATGAAAAACTGTTTTTT; cdr3_aa: CASSTTWDPWRANEKLFF
v_call: TRBV3-1/TRBV3-2; d_call: -; clone_size: -; j_call: TRBJ1-5; cdr3_nt: TGTGCCAGCAGCCAAGGGGGCGACCAGCCCCAGCATTTT; cdr3_aa: CASSQGGDQPQHF
v_call: TRBV11-1; d_call: TRBD2; clone_size: once; j_call: TRBJ2-2; cdr3_nt: TGTGCCAGCAGCTACACTAGCGTCGGGGAGCTGTTTTTT; cdr3_aa: CASSYTSVGELFF
v_call: TRBV7-2; d_call: -; clone_size: -; j_call: TRBJ2-1; cdr3_nt: TGTGCCAGCACTCGAGGGGAAGGGGGTGAGCAGTTCTTC; cdr3_aa: CASTRGEGGEQFF
v_call: TRBV5-5; d_call: TRBD1; clone_size: -; j_call: TRBJ2-3; cdr3_nt: TGTGCCAGCAGCTTGGGAGGGGGCGCTTCTACAGATACGCAGTATTTT; cdr3_aa: CASSLGGGASTDTQYF
v_call: TRBV11-1; d_call: -; clone_size: -; j_call: TRBJ2-2; cdr3_nt: TGTGCCAGCAGCTTATTACAGGGAAACACCGGGGAGCTGTTTTTT; cdr3_aa: CASSLLQGNTGELFF